These 19 T cell receptor beta chains share one sample of origin, sequenced in a study of T cell responses to AZD1222 COVID-19 vaccine. TCRdb's table, derived via immunoSEQ multiplex PCR, lists solely in-frame clones and lacks some. The sample contains some 140,000 clones, around nine tenths of which appear only once. The specimen comprised peripheral blood, sampled on day 0 of AZD1222 vaccination. These receptors were obtained from an adult in good health.

The chain links TRBV21-1 to TRBJ2-7; the table calls TRBD2, which could not be checked here. TRBV21-1 is designated a pseudogene. This CDR3 has 12 residues. This chain's CDR3 is CASEISSYEQYF. CDR3 nucleotides: TGTGCCAGCGAGATTAGCTCCTACGAGCAGTACTTC.

The chain uses TRBV19 and TRBJ2-1, with a weak D call TRBD2 (6 bases). The ends were cut back, 1 base at V and 7 bases at J, with 11 bases in the middle. This CDR3 has 14 amino acids. The germline V gene has CDR1 LNHDA and CDR2 SQIVND (reference sequence). The CDR3 DNA is TGTGCCAGTAGTATAGCGGGAGTACGGAATGAGCAGTTCTTC. As protein: CASSIAGVRNEQFF.

CDR3 in DNA: TGTGCCAGCAGCCTCGGGACAGGGGGCAATAGCAATCAGCCCCAGCATTTT. The encoded protein is CASSLGTGGNSNQPQHF. J is TRBJ1-5 and V is TRBV11-2, with 12 bases aligning to TRBD1. J gave up 0 bases and V 5 bases, and 5 bases lay outside the gene matches. There are 17 residues in the CDR3. Germline V gene sequence: CDR1 SGHAT, CDR2 FQNNGV.

The chain combines TRBV19 with TRBJ1-2; no definite D call. CDR3 length: 15 amino acids. V was cut by 3 bases and J by 1 base, with 12 bases left in between. Germline V CDR1 and CDR2: LNHDA, SQIVND (reference sequence). Here the CDR3 DNA reads TGTGCCAGTAGTATGACACGCCGGAGTAACTATGGCTACACCTTC. Translating it yields CASSMTRRSNYGYTF. Based on the CDR3 plus reference TRBV19 and TRBJ1-2, the full variable domain is DGGITQSPKYLFRKEGQNVTLSCEQNLNHDAMYWYRQDPGQGLRLIYYSQIVNDFQKGDIAEGYSVSREKKESFPLTVTSAQKNPTAFYLCASSMTRRSNYGYTFGSGTRLTVV.

The genes are TRBV7-9 and TRBJ1-6; D is unclear. Looked up from germline, CDR1 is SEHNR and CDR2 is FQNEAQ (reference sequence). The ends were cut back, 3 bases at V and 4 bases at J, with 16 bases in the middle. The CDR3 is made up of 17 amino acids. The CDR3 sequence is CASSLSLGDSYNSPLHF. The CDR3 nucleotides read TGTGCCAGCAGCTTGTCCTTAGGTGATTCTTATAATTCACCCCTCCACTTT.

The CDR3 protein is CASSLIGVGELFF. The DNA of the CDR3 is TGTGCCAGCAGTTTGATAGGGGTCGGGGAGCTGTTTTTT. This chain joins TRBV12-3 or TRBV12-4 and TRBJ2-2; D is possibly TRBD1 (5 bases). The V end lost 3 bases, the J end lost 7 bases, and 9 bases lay between the germline ends. There are 13 residues in the CDR3.

This chain links TRBV7-3 with TRBJ2-1, with D possibly called TRBD1 or TRBD2 (5 bases each). The CDR3 contains 16 residues. Trimming removed 0 bases at V and 2 bases at J, with 11 bases between. CDR1 and CDR2 from the germline V gene are SGHTA and FQGTGA. In nucleotides, the CDR3 is TGTGCCAGCAGCTTAACGTTTGGGGGACCCTACAATGAGCAGTTCTTC. Translation: CASSLTFGGPYNEQFF.

The chain uses TRBV7-3 and TRBJ2-4; a possible D gene is TRBD1 (5 bases). Germline CDR1 reads SGHTA; CDR2 reads FQGTGA. Trimming cost V 5 bases and J 1 base, with 12 bases left between them. The CDR3 has 15 residues. CDR3 in amino acids: CASSPTGLAKNIQYF. The CDR3 nucleotides read TGTGCCAGCAGCCCCACAGGTTTGGCCAAAAACATTCAGTACTTC.

The rearrangement links TRBV7-8 to TRBJ1-1; weak D call: TRBD1 (6 bases). Per germline, CDR1 SGHVS and CDR2 FQNEAQ. Trimming shortened V by 5 bases and J by 4 bases, and 17 bases separated the two germline ends. The CDR3 has 15 residues. CDR3 in amino acids: CASSPRGGWGTEAFF. In DNA, the CDR3 is TGTGCCAGCAGCCCGAGGGGGGGATGGGGCACTGAAGCTTTCTTT.

The chain carries TRBV19 and TRBJ2-7; 10 bases are shared with TRBD1. V shed 1 base, J shed 0 bases, and the junction held 6 bases outside the gene matches. CDR3 length equals 17 residues. Germline lookup yields CDR1 LNHDA and CDR2 SQIVND (reference sequence). DNA for the CDR3: TGTGCCAGTAGTATAGTCGGGGGACAGGGGAGCTCCTACGAGCAGTACTTC. Translating gives CASSIVGGQGSSYEQYF.

This clone was found a few times. This sequence joins TRBV7-9 and TRBJ2-7; either TRBD1 or TRBD2 may fit D (5 bases each). V shed 3 bases and J shed 2 bases, with 11 bases lying between them. The CDR3 has 14 amino acids. The germline CDR1 and CDR2 sequences are SEHNR and FQNEAQ (reference sequence). CDR3 protein: CASSLTRGPYEQYF. Here the CDR3 DNA reads TGTGCCAGCAGCTTGACCCGGGGCCCCTACGAGCAGTACTTC.

The chain carries TRBV6-5 and TRBJ1-5; 10 positions agree with TRBD1. V lost 6 bases and J lost 7; bases outside the gene matches: 3. The V gene's germline CDR1 is MNHEY and CDR2 SVGAGI. The CDR3 spans 13 residues. The CDR3 region has the DNA TGTGCCAGCAGCGGGACAGGGGAGCAGCCCCAGCATTTT. This codes for CASSGTGEQPQHF.

V is TRBV7-2 and J is TRBJ2-7; 9 bases line up with TRBD1. CDR1 is SGHTA, CDR2 FQGNSA, per germline. V dropped 7 bases and J dropped 2; count of bases not matched to a gene: 6. This CDR3 is built from 14 residues. The CDR3 here is CASINTGGPYEQYF. As DNA, the CDR3 is TGTGCCAGCATCAATACAGGGGGCCCCTACGAGCAGTACTTC.

The V gene is TRBV3-1 (or the pseudogene TRBV3-2), the J gene TRBJ1-1; 8 bases line up with TRBD1. The ends lost 2 bases at V and 1 base at J; junction bases unmatched: 9. The CDR3 extends over 17 amino acids. Germline values: CDR1 LGHDT, CDR2 YNNKEL (reference sequence). CDR3 sequence (DNA): TGTGCCAGCAGCCAACCTCCCCCAGGGGGCACGAACACTGAAGCTTTCTTT. Translation: CASSQPPPGGTNTEAFF.

The chain carries TRBV18 and TRBJ2-2; the D gene is possibly TRBD1 (6 bases). The CDR3 sequence is 14 residues long. V was shortened by 8 bases and J by 3 bases, with 13 bases between the two germline ends. Germline values: CDR1 KGHSH, CDR2 LQKENI. The CDR3 loop reads CASNMGADTGELFF. The CDR3 nucleotides are TGTGCCAGCAACATGGGGGCGGACACCGGGGAGCTGTTTTTT.

The chain has TRBV7-2 and TRBJ1-4, with 8 bases aligning to TRBD1. The CDR3 has 14 residues. Per germline, CDR1 SGHTA and CDR2 FQGNSA. The junction had 5 bases not matched to a gene; V was cut back by 3 bases and J by 8 bases. CDR3 protein: CASSFGQGGEKLFF. The DNA for the CDR3 is TGTGCCAGCAGCTTTGGACAGGGCGGCGAAAAACTGTTTTTT.

The rearrangement joins TRBV4-3 to TRBJ2-2, with a weak D call TRBD1 (6 bases). The ends were cut back, 4 bases at V and 6 bases at J, with 9 bases in the middle. The germline CDR1 and CDR2 sequences are LGHNA and YSLEER. The CDR3 has 13 residues. The CDR3 sequence is CASSLSGAGELFF. The CDR3 coding sequence is TGCGCCAGCAGCCTTTCAGGGGCCGGGGAGCTGTTTTTT.

The V gene is TRBV19, the J gene TRBJ1-1, with D hard to call. Trimming removed 11 bases at V and 4 bases at J, with 14 bases between. Looked up from germline, CDR1 is LNHDA and CDR2 is SQIVND (reference sequence). The CDR3 contains 12 residues. CDR3 DNA: TGTGCCGTACCAAATAGGTCCACTGAAGCTTTCTTT. It encodes CAVPNRSTEAFF. Together with reference TRBV19 and TRBJ1-1, the CDR3 gives the full variable domain: DGGITQSPKYLFRKEGQNVTLSCEQNLNHDAMYWYRQDPGQGLRLIYYSQIVNDFQKGDIAEGYSVSREKKESFPLTVTSAQKNPTAFYLCAVPNRSTEAFFGQGTRLTVV.

The chain recombines TRBV28 with TRBJ2-4; either TRBD1 or TRBD2 may supply D (5 bases each). The ends were cut back, 3 bases at V and 6 bases at J, with 18 bases in the middle. CDR1 and CDR2 (germline): MDHEN, SYDVKM. The CDR3 spans 16 residues. Here the CDR3 DNA reads TGTGCCAGCAGTTTTAGTGAGCGGACATACGGAAACATTCAGTACTTC. Translating it yields CASSFSERTYGNIQYF.